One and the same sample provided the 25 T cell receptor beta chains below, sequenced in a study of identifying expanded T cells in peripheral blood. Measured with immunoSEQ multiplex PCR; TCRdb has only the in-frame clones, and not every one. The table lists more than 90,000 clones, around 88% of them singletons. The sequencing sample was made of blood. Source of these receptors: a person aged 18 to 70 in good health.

CDR3 DNA: TGCGCCAGCAGCTTGGACCCCCAGGGGAGCAATCAGCCCCAGCATTTT. This gives the protein CASSLDPQGSNQPQHF. The rearrangement joins TRBV5-1 to TRBJ1-5, with D possibly TRBD1 on 6 matching bases. Trimming left V 0 bases short and J 1 base short, with 11 bases between. CDR1 is SGHRS and CDR2 is YFSETQ in the germline V gene. The CDR3 totals 16 residues. Full variable domain (remainder filled in from reference TRBV5-1 and TRBJ1-5): KAGVTQTPRYLIKTRGQQVTLSCSPISGHRSVSWYQQTPGQGLQFLFEYFSETQRNKGNFPGRFSGRQFSNSRSEMNVSTLELGDSALYLCASSLDPQGSNQPQHFGDGTRLSIL.

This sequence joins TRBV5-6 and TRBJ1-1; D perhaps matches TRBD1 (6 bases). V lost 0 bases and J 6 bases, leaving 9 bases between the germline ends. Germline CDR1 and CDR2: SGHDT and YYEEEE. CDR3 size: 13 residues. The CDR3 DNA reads TGTGCCAGCAGCTTGGGGGGGCTCGCTGAAGCTTTCTTT. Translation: CASSLGGLAEAFF.

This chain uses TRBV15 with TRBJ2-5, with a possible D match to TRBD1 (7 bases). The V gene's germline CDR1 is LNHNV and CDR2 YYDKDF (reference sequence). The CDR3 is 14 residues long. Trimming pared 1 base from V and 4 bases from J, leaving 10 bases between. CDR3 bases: TGTGCCACCAGCAGAGGGCAGGGGGGAGAGACCCAGTACTTC. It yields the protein CATSRGQGGETQYF.

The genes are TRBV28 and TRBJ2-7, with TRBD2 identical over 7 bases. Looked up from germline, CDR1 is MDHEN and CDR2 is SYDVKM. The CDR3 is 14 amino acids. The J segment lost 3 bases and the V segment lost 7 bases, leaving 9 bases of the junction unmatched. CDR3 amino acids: CASTEGGELYEQYF. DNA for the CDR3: TGTGCCAGCACCGAGGGAGGGGAACTCTACGAGCAGTACTTC.

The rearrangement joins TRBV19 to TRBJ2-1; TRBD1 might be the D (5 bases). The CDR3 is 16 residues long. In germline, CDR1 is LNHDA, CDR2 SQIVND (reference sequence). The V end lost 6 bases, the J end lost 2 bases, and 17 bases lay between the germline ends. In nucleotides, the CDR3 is TGTGCCAGTAGCCTAGGTGGGGCGAGAGCCTACAATGAGCAGTTCTTC. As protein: CASSLGGARAYNEQFF.

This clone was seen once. For the CDR3, the DNA is TGTGCCAGCAAAACAGAGGGGGGGCGCGGCTATGGCTACACCTTC. It encodes CASKTEGGRGYGYTF. This chain links TRBV27 with TRBJ1-2; tentative D call: TRBD1 (6 bases). The CDR3 loop spans 15 amino acids. CDR1 is MNHEY, CDR2 SMNVEV, per germline (reference sequence). V lost 7 bases and J 4 bases, leaving 19 bases between the germline ends.

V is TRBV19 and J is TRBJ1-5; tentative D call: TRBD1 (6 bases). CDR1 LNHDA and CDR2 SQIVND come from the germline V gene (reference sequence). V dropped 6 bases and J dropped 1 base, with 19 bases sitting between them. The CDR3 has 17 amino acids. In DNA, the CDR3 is TGTGCCAGTAGACCCCCTCGTGGGACAATGAGCAATCAGCCCCAGCATTTT. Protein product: CASRPPRGTMSNQPQHF.

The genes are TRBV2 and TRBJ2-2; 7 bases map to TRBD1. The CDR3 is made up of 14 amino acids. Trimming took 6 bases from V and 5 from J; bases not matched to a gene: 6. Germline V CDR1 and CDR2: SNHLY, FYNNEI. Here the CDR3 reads CASRDRAKTGELFF. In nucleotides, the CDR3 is TGTGCCAGCAGAGACAGGGCTAAGACCGGGGAGCTGTTTTTT.

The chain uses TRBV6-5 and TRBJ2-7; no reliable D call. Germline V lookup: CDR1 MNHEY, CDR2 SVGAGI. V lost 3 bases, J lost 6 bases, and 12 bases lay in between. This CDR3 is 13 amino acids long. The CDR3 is CASSYIAQREQYF. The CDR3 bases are TGTGCCAGCAGTTATATCGCTCAGCGCGAGCAGTACTTC.

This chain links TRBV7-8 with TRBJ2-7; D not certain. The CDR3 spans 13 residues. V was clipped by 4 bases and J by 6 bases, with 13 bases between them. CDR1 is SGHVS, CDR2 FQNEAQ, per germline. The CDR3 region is CASSSHSLGEQYF. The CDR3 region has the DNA TGTGCCAGCAGCTCGCATTCCCTAGGCGAGCAGTACTTC.

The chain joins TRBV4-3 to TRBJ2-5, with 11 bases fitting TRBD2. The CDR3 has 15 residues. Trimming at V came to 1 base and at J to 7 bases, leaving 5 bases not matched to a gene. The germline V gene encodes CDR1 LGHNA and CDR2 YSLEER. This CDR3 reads CASSQAPSGGRTQYF. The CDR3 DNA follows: TGCGCCAGCAGCCAAGCCCCTAGCGGGGGGCGGACCCAGTACTTC.

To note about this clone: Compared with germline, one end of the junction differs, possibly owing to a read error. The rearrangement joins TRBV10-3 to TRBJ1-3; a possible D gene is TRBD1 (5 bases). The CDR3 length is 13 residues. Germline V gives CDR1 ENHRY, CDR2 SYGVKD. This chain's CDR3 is CASSSRGGNTIYF. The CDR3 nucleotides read TGTGCCAGCAGTTCCCGGGGCGGAAACACCATATATTTT.

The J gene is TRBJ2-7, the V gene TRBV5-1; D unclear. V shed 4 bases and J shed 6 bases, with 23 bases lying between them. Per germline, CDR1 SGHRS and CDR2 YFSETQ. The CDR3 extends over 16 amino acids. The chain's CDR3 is CASSLARRSELGEQYF. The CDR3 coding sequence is TGCGCCAGCAGCCTGGCTCGGCGGTCGGAGCTGGGCGAGCAGTACTTC.

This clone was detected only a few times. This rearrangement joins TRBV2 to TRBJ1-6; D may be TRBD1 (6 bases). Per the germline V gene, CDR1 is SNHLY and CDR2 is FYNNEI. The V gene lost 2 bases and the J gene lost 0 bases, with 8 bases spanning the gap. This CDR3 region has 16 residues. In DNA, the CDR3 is TGTGCCAGCAGTGAAAGGGGGGACTCCTATAATTCACCCCTCCACTTT. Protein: CASSERGDSYNSPLHF.

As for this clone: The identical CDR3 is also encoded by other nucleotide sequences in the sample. CDR3 nucleotides: TGTGCCAGCAGCTTAGTATCCGATACGCAGTATTTT. Its translation is CASSLVSDTQYF. The chain recombines TRBV7-2 with TRBJ2-3, with D uncertain. Germline CDR1 SGHTA, CDR2 FQGNSA. The CDR3 loop spans 12 amino acids. Trimming shortened V by 1 base and J by 6 bases, and 5 bases separated the two germline ends.

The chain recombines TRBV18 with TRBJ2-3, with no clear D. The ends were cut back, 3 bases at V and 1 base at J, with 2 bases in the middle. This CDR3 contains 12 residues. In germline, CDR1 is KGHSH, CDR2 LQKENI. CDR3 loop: CASSPRTDTQYF. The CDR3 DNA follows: TGTGCCAGCTCACCCCGCACAGATACGCAGTATTTT.

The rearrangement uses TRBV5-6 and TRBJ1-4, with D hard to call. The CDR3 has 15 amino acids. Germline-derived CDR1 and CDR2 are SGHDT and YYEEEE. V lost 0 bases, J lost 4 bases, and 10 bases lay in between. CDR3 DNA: TGTGCCAGCAGCTTGGTAGGAAGGAATAATGAAAAACTGTTTTTT. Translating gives CASSLVGRNNEKLFF.

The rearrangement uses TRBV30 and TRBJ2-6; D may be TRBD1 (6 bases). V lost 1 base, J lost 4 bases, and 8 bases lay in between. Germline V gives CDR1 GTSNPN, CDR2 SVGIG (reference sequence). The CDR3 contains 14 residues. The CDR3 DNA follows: TGTGCCTGGAGTGCAGGACAGGGGGCCAACGTCCTGACTTTC. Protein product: CAWSAGQGANVLTF.

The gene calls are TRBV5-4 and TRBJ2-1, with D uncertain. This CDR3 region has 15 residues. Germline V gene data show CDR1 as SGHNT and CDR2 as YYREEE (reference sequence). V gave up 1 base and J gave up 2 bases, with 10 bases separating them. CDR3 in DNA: TGTGCCAGCAGCTTGAAGGCAGGAACCTACAATGAGCAGTTCTTC. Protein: CASSLKAGTYNEQFF.

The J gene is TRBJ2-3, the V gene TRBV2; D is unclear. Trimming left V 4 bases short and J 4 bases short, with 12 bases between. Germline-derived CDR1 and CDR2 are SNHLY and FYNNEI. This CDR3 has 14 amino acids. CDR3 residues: CASSGVSGADTQYF. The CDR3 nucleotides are TGTGCCAGCAGTGGGGTTTCTGGGGCAGATACGCAGTATTTT.

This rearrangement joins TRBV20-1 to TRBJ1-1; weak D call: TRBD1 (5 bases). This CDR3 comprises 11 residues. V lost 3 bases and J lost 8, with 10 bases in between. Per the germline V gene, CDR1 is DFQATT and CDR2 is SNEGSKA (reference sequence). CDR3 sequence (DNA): TGCAGTGCTAGTAGGGGAGAGGAAGCTTTCTTT. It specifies CSASRGEEAFF.

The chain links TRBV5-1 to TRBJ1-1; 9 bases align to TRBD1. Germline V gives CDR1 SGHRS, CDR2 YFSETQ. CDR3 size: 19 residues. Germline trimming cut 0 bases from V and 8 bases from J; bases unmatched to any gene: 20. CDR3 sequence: CASSLGGQGRTRRTSEAFF. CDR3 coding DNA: TGCGCCAGCAGCTTGGGGGGACAGGGTCGAACACGACGAACTTCGGAAGCTTTCTTT. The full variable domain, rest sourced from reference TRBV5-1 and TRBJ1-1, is KAGVTQTPRYLIKTRGQQVTLSCSPISGHRSVSWYQQTPGQGLQFLFEYFSETQRNKGNFPGRFSGRQFSNSRSEMNVSTLELGDSALYLCASSLGGQGRTRRTSEAFFGQGTRLTVV.

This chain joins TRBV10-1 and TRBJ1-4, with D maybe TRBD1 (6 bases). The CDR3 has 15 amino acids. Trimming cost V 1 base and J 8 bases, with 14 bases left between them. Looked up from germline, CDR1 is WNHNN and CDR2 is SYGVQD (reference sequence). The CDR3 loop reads CASSELYRVGEKLFF. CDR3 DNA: TGCGCCAGCAGTGAGTTATACAGGGTGGGGGAAAAACTGTTTTTT.

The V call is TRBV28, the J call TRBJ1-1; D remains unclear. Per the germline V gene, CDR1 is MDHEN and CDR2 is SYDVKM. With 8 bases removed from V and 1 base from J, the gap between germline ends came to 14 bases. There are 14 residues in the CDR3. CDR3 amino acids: CASHFSWGNTEAFF. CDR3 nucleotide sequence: TGTGCCAGCCACTTCTCGTGGGGGAACACTGAAGCTTTCTTT. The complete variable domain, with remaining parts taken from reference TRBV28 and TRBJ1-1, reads DVKVTQSSRYLVKRTGEKVFLECVQDMDHENMFWYRQDPGLGLRLIYFSYDVKMKEKGDIPEGYSVSREKKERFSLILESASTNQTSMYLCASHFSWGNTEAFFGQGTRLTVV.

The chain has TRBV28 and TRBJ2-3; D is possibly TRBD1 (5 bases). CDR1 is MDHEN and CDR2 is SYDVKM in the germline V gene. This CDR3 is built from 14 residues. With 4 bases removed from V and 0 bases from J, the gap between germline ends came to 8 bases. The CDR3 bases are TGTGCCAGCAGTTGGGGCGGAAGCACAGATACGCAGTATTTT. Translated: CASSWGGSTDTQYF.